Following are 9 T cell receptor beta chains from one sample sequenced in a study of blood T cell repertoires in COVID-19. TCRdb keeps only in-frame clones here, not all; method: immunoSEQ multiplex PCR. The sample consists of 300,000 or so clones, just under 85% of them appearing once. The sequencing input was peripheral blood. The receptors were sampled from a woman between 45 and 65 years old with active or convalescent COVID-19.

On this clone: In the same sample, other DNA sequences code for this CDR3. The chain couples TRBV5-1 to TRBJ2-5; TRBD2 aligns across 11 bases. The CDR3 has 15 residues. Losses at the gene ends were 0 bases for V and 5 bases for J; bases not matched to a gene: 3. CDR1 SGHRS and CDR2 YFSETQ come from the germline V gene. CDR3 nucleotides: TGCGCCAGCAGCTTGGCGCTAGCGGGAGGTGAGACCCAGTACTTC. It yields the protein CASSLALAGGETQYF.

The chain joins TRBV19 to TRBJ2-1; 12 positions agree with TRBD2. Germline CDR1 and CDR2: LNHDA and SQIVND (reference sequence). CDR3 size: 15 residues. The V gene end was trimmed by 3 bases and the J gene end by 3 bases; junction bases not matched to a gene: 0. This CDR3 is CASSMGLAGYNEQFF. DNA for the CDR3: TGTGCCAGTAGTATGGGACTAGCGGGCTACAATGAGCAGTTCTTC.

The sample holds one count of this clone. The chain links TRBV27 to TRBJ1-6; 7 bases agree with TRBD1. Germline trimming cut 0 bases from V and 5 bases from J; bases unmatched to any gene: 1. This CDR3 is built from 15 residues. In germline, CDR1 is MNHEY, CDR2 SMNVEV (reference sequence). CDR3 nucleotides: TGTGCCAGCAGTTTATCCACAGGGGATAATTCACCCCTCCACTTT. This translates into CASSLSTGDNSPLHF.

This rearrangement joins TRBV7-9 to TRBJ1-1; D remains unclear. CDR1 is SEHNR and CDR2 is FQNEAQ in the germline V gene (reference sequence). V lost 5 bases to trimming and J lost 9 bases, with 13 bases between them. CDR3 length: 12 amino acids. CDR3 DNA sequence: TGTGCCAGCAGCCAACAACAGTCTCAAGCTTTCTTT. This encodes CASSQQQSQAFF.

The rearrangement uses TRBV12-3 or TRBV12-4 and TRBJ1-1; D gene unclear. The CDR3 has 13 residues. Trimming stripped 0 bases from V and 11 bases from J, with 13 bases between. CDR3 sequence (DNA): TGTGCCAGCAGTTTAGCGAGGGTAGGAGAGGCTTTCTTT. Its protein product is CASSLARVGEAFF.

V usage is TRBV11-3 and J usage is TRBJ2-5, with 12 bases identical to TRBD2. The CDR3 length is 15 residues. The ends lost 1 base at V and 5 bases at J; junction bases unmatched: 2. Germline CDR1 SGHNT, CDR2 YENEEA. The CDR3 sequence is CASSLGLAGEETQYF. DNA of the CDR3: TGTGCCAGCAGCTTAGGACTAGCGGGAGAGGAGACCCAGTACTTC.

This chain uses TRBV2 with TRBJ2-7, with 7 bases aligning to TRBD1. The CDR3 is made up of 17 amino acids. V shed 4 bases, J shed 2 bases, and the junction held 14 bases outside the gene matches. CDR1 is SNHLY and CDR2 is FYNNEI in the germline V gene. DNA for the CDR3: TGTGCCAGCAGTGGAGGGGGCGCAACCTTAGACACCTACGAGCAGTACTTC. This codes for CASSGGGATLDTYEQYF.

The CDR3 bases are TGTGCCAGCAGCCAAGAGGCAGGGACTTGGGAGACCCAGTACTTC. Its translation is CASSQEAGTWETQYF. The chain is built from TRBV3-1 (or the pseudogene TRBV3-2) and TRBJ2-5, with D maybe TRBD2 (6 bases). The V gene lost 0 bases and the J gene lost 5 bases, with 13 bases spanning the gap. This CDR3 is 15 amino acids long. Germline V gives CDR1 LGHDT, CDR2 YNNKEL (reference sequence).

The genes are TRBV9 and TRBJ2-5, with 11 bases fitting TRBD2. This CDR3 comprises 16 residues. V was pared by 4 bases and J by 5 bases, with 10 bases of the junction left unmatched. Germline assignment: CDR1 SGDLS and CDR2 YYNGEE. The CDR3 DNA reads as TGTGCCAGCAGCCCGATTAGCGGGAGGGCCTGGGAGACCCAGTACTTC. This sequence encodes CASSPISGRAWETQYF. The variable domain in full, with the rest retrieved from reference TRBV9 and TRBJ2-5, is DSGVTQTPKHLITATGQRVTLRCSPRSGDLSVYWYQQSLDQGLQFLIQYYNGEERAKGNILERFSAQQFPDLHSELNLSSLELGDSALYFCASSPISGRAWETQYFGPGTRLLVL.